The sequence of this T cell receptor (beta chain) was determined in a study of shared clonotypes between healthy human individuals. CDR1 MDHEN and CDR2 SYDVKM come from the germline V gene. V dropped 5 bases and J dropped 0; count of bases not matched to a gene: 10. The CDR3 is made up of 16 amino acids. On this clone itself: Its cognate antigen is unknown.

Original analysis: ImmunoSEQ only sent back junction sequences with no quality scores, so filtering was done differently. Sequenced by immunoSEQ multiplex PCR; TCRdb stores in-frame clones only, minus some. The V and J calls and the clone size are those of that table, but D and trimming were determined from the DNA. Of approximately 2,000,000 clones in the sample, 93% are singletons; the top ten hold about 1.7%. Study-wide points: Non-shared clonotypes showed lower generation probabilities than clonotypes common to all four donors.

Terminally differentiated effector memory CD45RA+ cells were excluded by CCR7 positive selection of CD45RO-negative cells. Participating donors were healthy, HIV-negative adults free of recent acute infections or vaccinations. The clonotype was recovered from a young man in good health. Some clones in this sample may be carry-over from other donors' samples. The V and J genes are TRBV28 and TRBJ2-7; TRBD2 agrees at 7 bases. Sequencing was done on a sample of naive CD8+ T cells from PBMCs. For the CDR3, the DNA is TGTGCCAGCAGTCCCGCCGGGGAGGGCAGCTCCTACGAGCAGTACTTC. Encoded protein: CASSPAGEGSSYEQYF. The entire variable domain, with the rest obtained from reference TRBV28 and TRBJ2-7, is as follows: DVKVTQSSRYLVKRTGEKVFLECVQDMDHENMFWYRQDPGLGLRLIYFSYDVKMKEKGDIPEGYSVSREKKERFSLILESASTNQTSMYLCASSPAGEGSSYEQYFGPGTRLTVT.